Listed below are T cell receptor beta chains from one sample, sequenced in a study of blood T cell repertoires in COVID-19. Generated by immunoSEQ multiplex PCR, the TCRdb table keeps only in-frame clones and is missing some. The repertoire holds just over 350,000 clones, 87% seen once, with just under 3% in the top ten. The sequencing sample was made of PBMCs or T cells enriched from blood (not recorded which). Source of these receptors: a woman in her 30s who had recovered from COVID-19. Each CDR3 is given with its conserved first and last residue.

j_gene: TRBJ1-2
v_gene: TRBV6-5
CDR3aa: CASSSRDSGYTF

j_gene: TRBJ2-1
v_gene: TRBV9
CDR3aa: CASSVESRGSYNEQFF

j_gene: TRBJ1-3
v_gene: TRBV6-5
CDR3aa: CASRRDRVSGNTIYF

j_gene: TRBJ2-7
v_gene: TRBV10-1
CDR3aa: CASSDPGTSSYEQYF

j_gene: TRBJ2-1
v_gene: TRBV5-4
CDR3aa: CASSRGTVIGGEQFF

j_gene: TRBJ2-7
v_gene: TRBV5-4
CDR3aa: CASSPSDRPYEQYF

j_gene: TRBJ2-1
v_gene: TRBV7-8
CDR3aa: CASSMPRDRGGNEQFF

j_gene: TRBJ2-1
v_gene: TRBV25-1
CDR3aa: CASSEFNSMNPYNEQFF

j_gene: TRBJ1-1
v_gene: TRBV2
CDR3aa: CASPSGQGITEAFF

j_gene: TRBJ2-3
v_gene: TRBV5-1
CDR3aa: CASSLYRETDTQYF